The clone carrying this T cell receptor beta chain was observed once. The data are from a study of blood T cell repertoires in COVID-19. Germline loops: CDR1 MNHEY, CDR2 SVGAGI. The CDR3 consists of 16 residues. The J segment lost 3 bases and the V segment lost 0 bases, leaving 4 bases of the junction unmatched. Repertoires were generated with immunoSEQ multiplex PCR, while TCRdb's copy carries only in-frame clones and drops some. The sample gives some 150,000 clones, approximately 90% of which show up once; roughly 15% is in the top ten. The V call is TRBV6-5, the J call TRBJ2-7; 11 bases map to TRBD1. This clonotype was obtained from a woman aged 40 to 50 with acute or convalescent COVID-19. Sequencing was carried out using peripheral blood. The CDR3 sequence is CASSYSWTGGNYEQYF. DNA of the CDR3: TGTGCCAGCAGTTACTCATGGACAGGGGGCAACTACGAGCAGTACTTC.